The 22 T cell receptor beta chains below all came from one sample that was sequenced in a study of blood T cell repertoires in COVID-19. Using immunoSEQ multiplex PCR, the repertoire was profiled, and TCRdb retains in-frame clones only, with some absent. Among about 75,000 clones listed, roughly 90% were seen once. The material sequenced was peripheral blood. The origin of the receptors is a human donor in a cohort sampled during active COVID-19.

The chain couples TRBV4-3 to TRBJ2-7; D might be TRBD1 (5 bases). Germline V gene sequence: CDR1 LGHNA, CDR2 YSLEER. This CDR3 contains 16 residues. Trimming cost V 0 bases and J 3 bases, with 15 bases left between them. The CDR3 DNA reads TGCGCCAGCAGCCAAGACGCCCGACAGTCTATCTACGAGCAGTACTTC. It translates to CASSQDARQSIYEQYF.

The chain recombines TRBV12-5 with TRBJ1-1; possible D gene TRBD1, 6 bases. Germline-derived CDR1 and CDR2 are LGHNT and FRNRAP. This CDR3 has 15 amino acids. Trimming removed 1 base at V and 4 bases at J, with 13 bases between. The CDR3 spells CASGLASGAGTEAFF. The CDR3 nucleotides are TGTGCTAGTGGTTTGGCCTCAGGGGCTGGCACTGAAGCTTTCTTT. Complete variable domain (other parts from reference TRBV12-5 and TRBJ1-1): DARVTQTPRHKVTEMGQEVTMRCQPILGHNTVFWYRQTMMQGLELLAYFRNRAPLDDSGMPKDRFSAEMPDATLATLKIQPSEPRDSAVYFCASGLASGAGTEAFFGQGTRLTVV.

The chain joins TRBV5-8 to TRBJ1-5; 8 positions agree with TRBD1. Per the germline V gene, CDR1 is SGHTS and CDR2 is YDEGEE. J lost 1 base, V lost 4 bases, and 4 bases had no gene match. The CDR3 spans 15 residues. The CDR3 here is CASSHGTGSNQPQHF. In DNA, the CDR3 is TGTGCCAGCAGCCATGGGACAGGAAGCAATCAGCCCCAGCATTTT.

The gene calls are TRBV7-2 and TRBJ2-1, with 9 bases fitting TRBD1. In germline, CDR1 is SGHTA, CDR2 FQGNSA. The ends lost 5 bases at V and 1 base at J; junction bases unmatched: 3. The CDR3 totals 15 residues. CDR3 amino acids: CASSEDRGSYNEQFF. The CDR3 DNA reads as TGTGCCAGCAGCGAGGACAGGGGTTCCTACAATGAGCAGTTCTTC.

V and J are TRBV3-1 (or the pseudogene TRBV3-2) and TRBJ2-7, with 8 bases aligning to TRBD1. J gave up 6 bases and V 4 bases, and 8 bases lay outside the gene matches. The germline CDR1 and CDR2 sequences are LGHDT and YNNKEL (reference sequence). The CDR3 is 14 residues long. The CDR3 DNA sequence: TGTGCCAGCAGCCCGTCGGACAGGGAGGTCGAGCAGTACTTC. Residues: CASSPSDREVEQYF.

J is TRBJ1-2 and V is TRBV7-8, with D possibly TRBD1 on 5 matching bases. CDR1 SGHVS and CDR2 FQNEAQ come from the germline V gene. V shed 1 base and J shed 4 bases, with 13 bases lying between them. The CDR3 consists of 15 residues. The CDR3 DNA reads TGTGCCAGCAGCTTAGAGAGACAGAGCTCCTATGGCTACACCTTC. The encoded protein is CASSLERQSSYGYTF.

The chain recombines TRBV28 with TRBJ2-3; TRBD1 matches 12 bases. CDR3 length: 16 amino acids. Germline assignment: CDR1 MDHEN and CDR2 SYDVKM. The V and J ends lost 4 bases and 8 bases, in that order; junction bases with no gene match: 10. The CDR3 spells CASSYGRGTGGGTQYF. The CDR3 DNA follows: TGTGCCAGCAGTTACGGCCGGGGGACAGGGGGCGGTACGCAGTATTTT.

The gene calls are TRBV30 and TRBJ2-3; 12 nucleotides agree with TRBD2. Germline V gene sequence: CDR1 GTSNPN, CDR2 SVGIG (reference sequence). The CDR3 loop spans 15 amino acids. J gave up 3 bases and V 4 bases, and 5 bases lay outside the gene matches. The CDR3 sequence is CAWTSGRAPTDTQYF. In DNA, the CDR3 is TGTGCCTGGACTAGCGGGAGGGCCCCGACAGATACGCAGTATTTT.

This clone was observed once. The CDR3 DNA reads as TGTGCCAGCAGCTCCCGGGGAGCAACTAATGAAAAACTGTTTTTT. Protein: CASSSRGATNEKLFF. The genes are TRBV7-6 and TRBJ1-4, with D hard to call. Trimming removed 4 bases from V and 0 bases from J, with 9 bases in between. Germline CDR1 reads SGHVS; CDR2 reads FNYEAQ. CDR3 size: 15 residues.

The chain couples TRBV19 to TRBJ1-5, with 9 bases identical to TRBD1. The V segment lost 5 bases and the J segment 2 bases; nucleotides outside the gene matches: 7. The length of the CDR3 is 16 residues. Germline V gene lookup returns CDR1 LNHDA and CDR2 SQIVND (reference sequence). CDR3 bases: TGTGCCAGTAGTCGATGGTGGGACAGGGGCAATCAGCCCCAGCATTTT. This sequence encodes CASSRWWDRGNQPQHF.

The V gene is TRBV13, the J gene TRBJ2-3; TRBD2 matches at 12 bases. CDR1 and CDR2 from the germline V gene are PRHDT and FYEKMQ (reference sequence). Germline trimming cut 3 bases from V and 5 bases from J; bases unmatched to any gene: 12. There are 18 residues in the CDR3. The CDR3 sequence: CASSFDGTLAGGRDTQYF. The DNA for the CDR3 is TGTGCCAGCAGCTTCGATGGGACACTAGCGGGAGGACGAGATACGCAGTATTTT. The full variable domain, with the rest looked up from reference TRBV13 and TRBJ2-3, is AAGVIQSPRHLIKEKRETATLKCYPIPRHDTVYWYQQGPGQDPQFLISFYEKMQSDKGSIPDRFSAQQFSDYHSELNMSSLELGDSALYFCASSFDGTLAGGRDTQYFGPGTRLTVL.

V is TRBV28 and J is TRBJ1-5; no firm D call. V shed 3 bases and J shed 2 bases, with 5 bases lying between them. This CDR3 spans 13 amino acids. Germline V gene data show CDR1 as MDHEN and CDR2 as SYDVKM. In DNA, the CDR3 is TGTGCCAGCAGTTTTATTGGCAATCAGCCCCAGCATTTT. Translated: CASSFIGNQPQHF.

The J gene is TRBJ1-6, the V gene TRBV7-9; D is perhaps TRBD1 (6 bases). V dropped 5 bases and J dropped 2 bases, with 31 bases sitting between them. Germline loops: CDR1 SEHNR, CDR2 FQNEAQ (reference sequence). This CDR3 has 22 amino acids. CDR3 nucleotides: TGTGCCAGCAGCAAGGACAGTTTGAAAGCCGTTCAAGCATCCCCCTATAATTCACCCCTCCACTTT. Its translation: CASSKDSLKAVQASPYNSPLHF. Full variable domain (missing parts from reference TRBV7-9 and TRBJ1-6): DTGVSQNPRHKITKRGQNVTFRCDPISEHNRLYWYRQTLGQGPEFLTYFQNEAQLEKSRLLSDRFSAERPKGSFSTLEIQRTEQGDSAMYLCASSKDSLKAVQASPYNSPLHFGNGTRLTVT.

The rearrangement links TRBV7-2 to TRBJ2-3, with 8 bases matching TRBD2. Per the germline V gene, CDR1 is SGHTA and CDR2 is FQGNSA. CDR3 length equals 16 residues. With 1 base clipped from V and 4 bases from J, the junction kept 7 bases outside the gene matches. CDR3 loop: CASSLGTSWVADTQYF. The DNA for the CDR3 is TGTGCCAGCAGCTTAGGGACTAGCTGGGTCGCAGATACGCAGTATTTT.

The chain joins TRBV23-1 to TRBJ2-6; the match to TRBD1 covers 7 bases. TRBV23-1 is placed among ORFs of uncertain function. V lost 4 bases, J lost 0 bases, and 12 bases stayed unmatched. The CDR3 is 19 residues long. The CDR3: CASSPNARDRDSGANVLTF. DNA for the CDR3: TGCGCCAGCAGTCCAAACGCCCGGGACAGAGACTCTGGGGCCAACGTCCTGACTTTC.

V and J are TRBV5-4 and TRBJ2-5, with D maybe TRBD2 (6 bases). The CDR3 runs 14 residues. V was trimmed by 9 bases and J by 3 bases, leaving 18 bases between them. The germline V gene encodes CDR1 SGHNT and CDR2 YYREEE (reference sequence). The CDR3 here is CATRDSYPKETQYF. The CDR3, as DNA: TGTGCCACCCGGGACTCGTATCCAAAAGAGACCCAGTACTTC. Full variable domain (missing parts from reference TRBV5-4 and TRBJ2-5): ETGVTQSPTHLIKTRGQQVTLRCSSQSGHNTVSWYQQALGQGPQFIFQYYREEENGRGNFPPRFSGLQFPNYSSELNVNALELDDSALYLCATRDSYPKETQYFGPGTRLLVL.

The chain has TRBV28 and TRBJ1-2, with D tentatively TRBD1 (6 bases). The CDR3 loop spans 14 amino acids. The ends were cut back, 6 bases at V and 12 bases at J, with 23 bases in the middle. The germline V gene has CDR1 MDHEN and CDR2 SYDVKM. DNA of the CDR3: TGTGCCAGCAGCACCCCCCCGGGACAAGTCGGTAACACCTTC. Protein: CASSTPPGQVGNTF.

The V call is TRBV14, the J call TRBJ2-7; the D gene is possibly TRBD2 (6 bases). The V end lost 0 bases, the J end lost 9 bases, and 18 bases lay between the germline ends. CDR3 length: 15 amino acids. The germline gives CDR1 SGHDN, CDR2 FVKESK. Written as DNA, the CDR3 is TGTGCCAGCAGCCAAGAGAGGGGTGGGGCTAGCGCGCAGTACTTC. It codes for CASSQERGGASAQYF.

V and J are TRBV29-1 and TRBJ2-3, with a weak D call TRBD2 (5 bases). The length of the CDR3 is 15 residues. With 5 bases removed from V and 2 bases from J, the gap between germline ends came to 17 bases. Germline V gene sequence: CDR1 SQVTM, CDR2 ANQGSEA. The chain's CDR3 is CSVNSPTGFTDTQYF. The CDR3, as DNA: TGCAGCGTTAACAGTCCGACGGGATTCACAGATACGCAGTATTTT.

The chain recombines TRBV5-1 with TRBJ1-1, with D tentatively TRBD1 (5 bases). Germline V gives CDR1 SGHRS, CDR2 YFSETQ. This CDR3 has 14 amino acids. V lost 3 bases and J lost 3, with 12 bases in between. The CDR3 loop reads CASSSYPGDTEAFF. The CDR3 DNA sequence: TGCGCCAGCAGCTCTTACCCGGGGGACACTGAAGCTTTCTTT. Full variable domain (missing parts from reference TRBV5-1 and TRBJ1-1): KAGVTQTPRYLIKTRGQQVTLSCSPISGHRSVSWYQQTPGQGLQFLFEYFSETQRNKGNFPGRFSGRQFSNSRSEMNVSTLELGDSALYLCASSSYPGDTEAFFGQGTRLTVV.

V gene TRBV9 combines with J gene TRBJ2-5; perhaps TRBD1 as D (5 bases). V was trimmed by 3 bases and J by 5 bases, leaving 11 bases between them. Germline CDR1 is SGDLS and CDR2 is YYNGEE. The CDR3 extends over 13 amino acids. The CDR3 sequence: CASSAGQGETQYF. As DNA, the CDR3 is TGTGCCAGCAGCGCTGGACAAGGGGAGACCCAGTACTTC.

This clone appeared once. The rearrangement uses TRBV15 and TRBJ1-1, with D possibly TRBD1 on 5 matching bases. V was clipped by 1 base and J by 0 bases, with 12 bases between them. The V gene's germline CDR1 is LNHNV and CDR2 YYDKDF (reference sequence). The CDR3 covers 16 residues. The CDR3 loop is CATSRAGRALNTEAFF. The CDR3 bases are TGTGCCACCAGCAGAGCCGGCAGGGCATTGAACACTGAAGCTTTCTTT.